This T cell receptor beta chain was obtained from a study of human T cells and chemical hapten exposure. The time point was: patch test 1, 2 weeks after DPC sensitization. Stated treatment: therapeutic diphenylcyclopropenone sensitization with weekly scalp DPC. Trimming pared 3 bases from V and 1 base from J, leaving 13 bases between. The CDR3 is made up of 17 amino acids. CDR1 KGHSH and CDR2 LQKENI come from the germline V gene. This clonotype was seen ten or more times. The library gave individual cDNA molecules unique molecular identifiers. TCRdb passed the RACE reads through MiXCR, listing each CDR3 protein once. The table records 75,000 to 100,000 distinct CDR3 sequences, 10% to 15% of them present only once.

This sequence was found in a woman between 55 and 75 years old with alopecia areata. Some clones in this sample may be carry-over from other donors' samples. The chain uses TRBV18 and TRBJ2-6, with D possibly TRBD2 on 5 matching bases. The sample was whole blood, taken in connection with sensitization to the hapten diphenylcyclopropenone (DPC). The CDR3 sequence: CASSPGEPKSGANVLTF. CDR3 coding DNA: TGTGCCAGCTCACCGGGAGAACCCAAATCTGGGGCCAACGTCCTGACTTTC.